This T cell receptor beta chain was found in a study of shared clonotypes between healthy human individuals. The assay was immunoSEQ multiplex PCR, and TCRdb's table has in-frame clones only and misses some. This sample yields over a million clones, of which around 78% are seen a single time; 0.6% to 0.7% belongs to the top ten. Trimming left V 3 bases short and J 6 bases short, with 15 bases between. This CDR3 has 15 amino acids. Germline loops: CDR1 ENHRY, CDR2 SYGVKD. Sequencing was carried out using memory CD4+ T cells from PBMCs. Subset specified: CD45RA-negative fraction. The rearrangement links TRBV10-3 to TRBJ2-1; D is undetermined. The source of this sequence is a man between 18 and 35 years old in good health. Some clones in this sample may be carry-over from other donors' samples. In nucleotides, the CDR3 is TGTGCCATCAGTGACAGTACGGCAATATCCAATGAGCAGTTCTTC. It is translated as CAISDSTAISNEQFF.